This T cell receptor (beta chain) was sequenced for a study of T cells in localized non-small cell lung cancer. The germline V gene encodes CDR1 MNHEY and CDR2 SVGAGI. The V end was cut by 4 bases, the J end by 8 bases, with 21 bases between. This CDR3 contains 16 residues. About this clone: The antigen is unknown.

The repertoire was sequenced with immunoSEQ multiplex PCR; TCRdb's copy has only in-frame clones and lacks some. This table has 60,000 or so clones, roughly 76% appearing once. Findings of the study overall: Among the top 100 tumor clones, a median about 57 appeared in adjacent lung. Since sequencing was restricted to only one region of the tumor, intratumor heterogeneity remains a possibility. T cell clonality was highest in uninvolved adjacent lung, above tumor. There was an association of higher blood T cell density with longer overall survival.

The chain carries TRBV6-5 and TRBJ2-1, with D perhaps being TRBD1 or TRBD2 (5 bases each). Specimen: PBMCs, collected before any cancer treatment. The TCR was taken from a man aged 40-75 years with stage II lung adenocarcinoma. CDR3 nucleotide sequence: TGTGCCAGCAGTTTCTCTGGACCTCCCGAGGGGCATGAGCAGTTCTTC. It is translated as CASSFSGPPEGHEQFF.